This T cell receptor beta chain is from a study of CD8 T cells in ankylosing spondylitis. The CDR3 length is 14 residues. The V end was cut by 5 bases, the J end by 5 bases, with 16 bases between. Study-level results: Blood from ankylosing spondylitis patients appeared to carry a characteristic roughly eight-variant TCR beta motif.

Quantitative 5'-RACE with molecular barcodes produced the TCR beta libraries. One entry per CDR3 protein results from TCRdb running MiXCR on the 5' RACE reads. The sample lists 330,000 or so distinct CDR3 sequences, approximately 8% occurring once. This clonotype showed up just a few times. Its target is unknown. The sequenced material came from blood, either unsorted or a sorted T cell fraction (not recorded which). The chain carries TRBV12-3 or TRBV12-4 and TRBJ2-7; D is perhaps TRBD2 (6 bases). The clonotype was recovered from a male donor with ankylosing spondylitis. CDR3 DNA sequence: TGTGCCAGCAGTCGGAGGGCCCCGACCGACGAGCAGTACTTC. It encodes CASSRRAPTDEQYF.